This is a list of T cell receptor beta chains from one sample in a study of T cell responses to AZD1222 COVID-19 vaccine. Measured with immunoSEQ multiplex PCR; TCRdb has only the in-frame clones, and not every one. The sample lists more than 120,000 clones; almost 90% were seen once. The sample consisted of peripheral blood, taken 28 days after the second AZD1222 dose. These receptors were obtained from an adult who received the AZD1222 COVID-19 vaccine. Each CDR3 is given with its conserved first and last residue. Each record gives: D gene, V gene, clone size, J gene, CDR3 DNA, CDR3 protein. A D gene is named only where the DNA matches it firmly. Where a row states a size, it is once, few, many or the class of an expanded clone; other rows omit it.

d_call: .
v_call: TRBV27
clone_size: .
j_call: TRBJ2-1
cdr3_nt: TGTGCCAGCAGTCCGACGTACTCCTACAATGAGCAGTTCTTC
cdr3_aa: CASSPTYSYNEQFF

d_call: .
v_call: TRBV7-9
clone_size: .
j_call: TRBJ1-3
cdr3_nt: TGTGCCAGCAGCTCCAGGGCAGGCTCTGGAAACACCATATATTTT
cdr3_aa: CASSSRAGSGNTIYF

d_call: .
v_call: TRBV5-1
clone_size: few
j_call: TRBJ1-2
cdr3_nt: TGCGCCAGCAGCCTAGATAACAGGGAACGATTGGGAGGCTACACCTTC
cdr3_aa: CASSLDNRERLGGYTF

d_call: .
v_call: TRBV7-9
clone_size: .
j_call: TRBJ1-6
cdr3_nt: TGTGCCAGCAGCCCCAAGGGGGTAGGTAATTCACCCCTCCACTTT
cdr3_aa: CASSPKGVGNSPLHF

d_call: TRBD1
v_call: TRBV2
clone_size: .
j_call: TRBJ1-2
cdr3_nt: TGTGCCAGCCGTCCACAGGGGGCCTCTTACACCTTC
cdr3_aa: CASRPQGASYTF

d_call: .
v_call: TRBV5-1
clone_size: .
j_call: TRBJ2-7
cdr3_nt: TGCGCCAGCAGCTTGGCGGCGACCGTCGACGAGCAGTACTTC
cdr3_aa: CASSLAATVDEQYF

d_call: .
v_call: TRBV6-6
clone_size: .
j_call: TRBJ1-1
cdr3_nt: TGTGCCAGCAGTTACCCAGGGAGGGGCACTGAAGCTTTCTTT
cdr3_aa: CASSYPGRGTEAFF

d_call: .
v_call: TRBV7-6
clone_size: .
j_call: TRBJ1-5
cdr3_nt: TGTGCCAGCAGTTTGTGGGGCGGGAGTCAGCCCCAGCATTTT
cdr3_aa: CASSLWGGSQPQHF

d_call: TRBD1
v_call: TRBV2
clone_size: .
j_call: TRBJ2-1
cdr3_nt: TGTGCCAGCAGTGAACTGGGGACAGGGTACAATGAGCAGTTCTTC
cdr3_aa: CASSELGTGYNEQFF

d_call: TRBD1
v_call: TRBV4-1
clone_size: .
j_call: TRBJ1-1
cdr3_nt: TGCGCCAGCAGCCAAGACGCGGACAGGGTGAACACTGAAGCTTTCTTT
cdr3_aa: CASSQDADRVNTEAFF

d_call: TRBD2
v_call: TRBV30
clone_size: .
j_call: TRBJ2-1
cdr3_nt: TGTGCCTGGAGTGGTTCTTGGCTAGCGGGGGGGAATTACTCCTACAATGAGCAGTTCTTC
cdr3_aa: CAWSGSWLAGGNYSYNEQFF

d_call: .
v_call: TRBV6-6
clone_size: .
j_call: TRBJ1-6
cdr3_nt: TGTGCCAGCGGAAGCGCGGGGACGGGGAATTCACCCCTCCACTTT
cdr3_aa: CASGSAGTGNSPLHF